One sample yielded the 19 T cell receptor beta chains listed below, sequenced in a study of control samples from healthy donors and cancer patients (dated by TCRdb to the early 2020s). The library came from the immunoSEQ multiplex PCR assay. Held by TCRdb, this immuneACCESS table contains in-frame sequences only and omits some clones. Under half of the omission traces to an unresolved V gene where checked; the cause of the rest is unknown. A total of about 160,000 clones appear in this sample, roughly 94% of them only once. Roughly 8.4% of the sample lies in the top ten. The sample taken for sequencing was blood. The receptors were gathered from a woman aged 40-49 years in good health.

This rearrangement joins TRBV19 to TRBJ2-3, with 13 bases fitting TRBD2. With V trimmed by 6 bases and J by 3 bases, 6 bases remained unmatched. This CDR3 is built from 16 residues. The V gene's germline CDR1 is LNHDA and CDR2 SQIVND (reference sequence). CDR3 DNA sequence: TGTGCCAGTAGAAGACTAGCGGGAGGCCCGACAGATACGCAGTATTTT. Its protein product is CASRRLAGGPTDTQYF.

The chain employs TRBV4-3 and TRBJ1-2; TRBD1 aligns across 7 bases. The CDR3 extends over 15 amino acids. CDR1 LGHNA and CDR2 YSLEER come from the germline V gene. J was trimmed by 8 bases and V by 0 bases; bases with no gene match: 9. CDR3: CASSQERGRVLGYTF. The DNA for the CDR3 is TGCGCCAGCAGCCAAGAAAGGGGGCGGGTTCTCGGCTACACCTTC.

This chain links TRBV27 with TRBJ2-7, with 9 positions matching TRBD1. Germline CDR1 MNHEY, CDR2 SMNVEV (reference sequence). This CDR3 comprises 15 residues. J gave up 3 bases and V 5 bases, and 8 bases lay outside the gene matches. CDR3 region: CASSPIGGQGYEQYF. In nucleotides, the CDR3 is TGTGCCAGCAGTCCTATTGGGGGACAGGGCTACGAGCAGTACTTC.

V is TRBV5-1 and J is TRBJ1-4, with TRBD1 matching over 8 bases. The CDR3 is made up of 16 amino acids. Germline V CDR1 and CDR2: SGHRS, YFSETQ. V gave up 1 base and J gave up 7 bases; unmatched junction bases: 9. CDR3 coding DNA: TGCGCCAGCAGCTTGACGACTCAGGGGGCGCGTGAAAAACTGTTTTTT. Its protein is CASSLTTQGAREKLFF.

This chain links TRBV12-3 or TRBV12-4 with TRBJ2-2; D call uncertain. V lost 5 bases and J lost 6, with 7 bases in between. The CDR3 sequence is 12 residues long. CDR3: CASSPGAGELFF. The DNA for the CDR3 is TGTGCCAGCAGTCCTGGGGCCGGGGAGCTGTTTTTT.

The chain combines TRBV7-2 with TRBJ2-1, with D tentatively TRBD2 (5 bases). V was pared by 3 bases and J by 5 bases, with 14 bases between. This CDR3 is built from 15 residues. The germline CDR1 and CDR2 sequences are SGHTA and FQGNSA. The CDR3 region is CASSFLGGRDNEQFF. The CDR3 region has the DNA TGTGCCAGCAGCTTTCTTGGCGGGCGAGACAATGAGCAGTTCTTC.

This chain links TRBV7-9 with TRBJ1-4; 8 bases map to TRBD1. There are 15 residues in the CDR3. The V gene's germline CDR1 is SEHNR and CDR2 FQNEAQ (reference sequence). Trimming at V came to 6 bases and at J to 4 bases, leaving 7 bases not matched to a gene. The CDR3 sequence is CASRGGQGNNEKLFF. CDR3 DNA: TGTGCCAGCAGGGGAGGACAGGGCAATAATGAAAAACTGTTTTTT.

CDR3 coding DNA: TGTGCCAGTTACCAACAGGGGGGCGTAGGACAGACCCAGTACTTC. It yields the protein CASYQQGGVGQTQYF. The chain combines TRBV2 with TRBJ2-5; 8 bases align to TRBD1. The CDR3 consists of 15 residues. The germline CDR1 and CDR2 sequences are SNHLY and FYNNEI. J was trimmed by 6 bases and V by 9 bases; bases with no gene match: 15.

The V gene is TRBV11-2, the J gene TRBJ1-6, with D hard to call. The CDR3 is 18 residues long. The germline gives CDR1 SGHAT, CDR2 FQNNGV. The V end was cut by 3 bases, the J end by 0 bases, with 15 bases between. CDR3 nucleotide sequence: TGTGCCAGCAGCTTGCCCGCTTGGCGTAGCTCCTATAATTCACCCCTCCACTTT. This encodes CASSLPAWRSSYNSPLHF.

The chain couples TRBV25-1 to TRBJ1-2; no reliable D call. V gave up 6 bases and J gave up 8 bases, with 16 bases separating them. From germline, CDR1 is MGHDK and CDR2 SYGVNS. This CDR3 contains 13 residues. The CDR3 loop reads CASSFRASGGYTF. In nucleotides, the CDR3 is TGTGCCAGCAGCTTCCGGGCTTCTGGGGGCTACACCTTC.

The V call is TRBV5-1, the J call TRBJ1-2; D remains ambiguous. The ends were cut back, 1 base at V and 13 bases at J, with 11 bases in the middle. CDR1 and CDR2 (germline): SGHRS, YFSETQ. The CDR3 spans 11 residues. The CDR3 spells CASSLSGVSTF. As DNA, the CDR3 is TGCGCCAGCAGCTTGTCTGGGGTCTCCACCTTC.

The chain recombines TRBV7-2 with TRBJ1-4; D possibly corresponds to TRBD1 (5 bases). CDR1 is SGHTA, CDR2 FQGNSA, per germline. V was pared by 5 bases and J by 4 bases, with 11 bases between. The CDR3 loop spans 14 amino acids. CDR3 residues: CASSTGVNNEKLFF. For the CDR3, the DNA is TGTGCCAGCAGCACGGGGGTCAATAATGAAAAACTGTTTTTT. Supplemented by reference TRBV7-2 and TRBJ1-4, the full variable domain reads GAGVSQSPSNKVTEKGKDVELRCDPISGHTALYWYRQSLGQGLEFLIYFQGNSAPDKSGLPSDRFSAERTGGSVSTLTIQRTQQEDSAVYLCASSTGVNNEKLFFGSGTQLSVL.

This chain uses TRBV4-1 with TRBJ1-5; tentative D call: TRBD1 (6 bases). Germline loops: CDR1 MGHRA, CDR2 YSYEKL. V gave up 3 bases and J gave up 6 bases, with 12 bases separating them. The CDR3 covers 14 residues. Here the CDR3 reads CASSQPGVGQPQHF. The CDR3 nucleotides read TGCGCCAGCAGCCAGCCAGGGGTGGGTCAGCCCCAGCATTTT.

The J gene is TRBJ1-3, the V gene TRBV7-6; D possibly corresponds to TRBD1 (6 bases). V gave up 0 bases and J gave up 3 bases, with 15 bases separating them. The CDR3 contains 17 residues. Germline V gives CDR1 SGHVS, CDR2 FNYEAQ. CDR3 DNA sequence: TGTGCCAGCAGCTTAGCGGCTGCAGGGGTTGGTGGAAACACCATATATTTT. Encoded protein: CASSLAAAGVGGNTIYF.

This chain joins TRBV6-2 or TRBV6-3 and TRBJ1-6; the D is unclear. Deletions cut 4 bases from V and 3 bases from J, with 10 bases between. The CDR3 sequence is 15 residues long. Germline values: CDR1 MNHEY, CDR2 SVGEGT. CDR3 sequence: CASSSAGGYNSPLHF. The DNA for the CDR3 is TGTGCCAGCAGTTCGGCGGGTGGCTATAATTCACCCCTCCACTTT.

This clone appeared a single time. The chain has TRBV9 and TRBJ1-1, with TRBD1 matching 7 bases. V shed 1 base, J shed 4 bases, and the junction held 4 bases outside the gene matches. This CDR3 is built from 14 residues. Germline V lookup: CDR1 SGDLS, CDR2 YYNGEE. The CDR3 loop reads CASSVTSGGTEAFF. CDR3 coding DNA: TGTGCCAGCAGCGTAACTTCAGGGGGCACTGAAGCTTTCTTT.

A single count supports this clone. The J gene is TRBJ1-1, the V gene TRBV5-1; D is unclear. The CDR3 has 11 residues. V lost 7 bases and J 3 bases, leaving 7 bases between the germline ends. Per germline, CDR1 SGHRS and CDR2 YFSETQ. The CDR3 sequence: CASGEDTEAFF. CDR3 DNA sequence: TGCGCCAGCGGTGAGGACACTGAAGCTTTCTTT.

V is TRBV19 and J is TRBJ2-7, with 9 bases matching TRBD2. This CDR3 spans 15 amino acids. V trimming: 5 bases; J trimming: 2 bases; junction bases outside the gene matches: 7. The germline V gene encodes CDR1 LNHDA and CDR2 SQIVND (reference sequence). In DNA, the CDR3 is TGTGCCAGTAGTGGAGAGACTAGCGGCGCCTACGAGCAGTACTTC. Its translation is CASSGETSGAYEQYF.

The CDR3 nucleotides read TGTGCCAGCTCATTCCAGCGGAACACTGAAGCTTTCTTT. Its translation: CASSFQRNTEAFF. The chain employs TRBV18 and TRBJ1-1; no firm D call. V was cut by 5 bases and J by 1 base, with 8 bases left in between. Germline CDR1 reads KGHSH; CDR2 reads LQKENI. The CDR3 totals 13 residues.